One sample yielded the 21 T cell receptor beta chains listed below, sequenced in a study of PD-1 blockade in mismatch repair-deficient tumors. TCRdb's copy holds only in-frame clones and misses some; the assay was immunoSEQ multiplex PCR. The sample consists of 80,000 to 130,000 clones, about 79% of them appearing once. Sequenced here: peripheral blood, sampled less than 37 weeks after starting pembrolizumab. The receptors originated from an adult with mismatch repair-deficient cancer.

J is TRBJ2-7 and V is TRBV7-9; D might be TRBD2 (6 bases). V lost 3 bases to trimming and J lost 0 bases, with 12 bases between them. The CDR3 runs 15 residues. Looked up from germline, CDR1 is SEHNR and CDR2 is FQNEAQ (reference sequence). DNA for the CDR3: TGTGCCAGCAGCTTTTCGTTGGGGGGCTCCTACGAGCAGTACTTC. Its protein product is CASSFSLGGSYEQYF.

The count of this clone is one. This rearrangement joins TRBV19 to TRBJ2-2, with D uncertain. The CDR3 has 14 residues. Germline CDR1 is LNHDA and CDR2 is SQIVND (reference sequence). V was cut by 8 bases and J by 7 bases, with 17 bases left in between. The CDR3 reads CASRNGLIGGELFF. The CDR3 DNA follows: TGTGCCAGTCGAAACGGGCTGATCGGCGGGGAGCTGTTTTTT.

J is TRBJ1-1 and V is TRBV7-3, with D hard to call. CDR3 size: 13 residues. Germline-derived CDR1 and CDR2 are SGHTA and FQGTGA. Trimming stripped 5 bases from V and 4 bases from J, with 11 bases between. The CDR3 coding sequence is TGTGCCAGCAGCCCGGACCTGGGCACTGAAGCTTTCTTT. Translating it yields CASSPDLGTEAFF.

This clone was detected many times. This chain connects TRBV5-6 to TRBJ2-1; 9 positions agree with TRBD1. Germline CDR1 SGHDT, CDR2 YYEEEE. The CDR3 covers 16 residues. The ends lost 3 bases at V and 6 bases at J; junction bases unmatched: 10. The CDR3 DNA is TGTGCCAGCAGCTCTTTGCGGGGACAGGGTGCCAATGAGCAGTTCTTC. Protein sequence: CASSSLRGQGANEQFF. The variable domain in full, with the rest retrieved from reference TRBV5-6 and TRBJ2-1, is DAGVTQSPTHLIKTRGQQVTLRCSPKSGHDTVSWYQQALGQGPQFIFQYYEEEERQRGNFPDRFSGHQFPNYSSELNVNALLLGDSALYLCASSSLRGQGANEQFFGPGTRLTVL.

The chain joins TRBV7-6 to TRBJ2-7; D unresolved. V dropped 1 base and J dropped 0 bases, with 7 bases sitting between them. The CDR3 spans 14 residues. Germline V gene data show CDR1 as SGHVS and CDR2 as FNYEAQ. CDR3 in DNA: TGTGCCAGCAGCTTAGGTGATAGCTCCTACGAGCAGTACTTC. This gives the protein CASSLGDSSYEQYF.

This clone was recorded once. The chain recombines TRBV18 with TRBJ2-5; 14 nucleotides line up with TRBD2. The closer fit of TRBJ2-7 to the DNA end suggests the J call may be wrong. Per germline, CDR1 KGHSH and CDR2 LQKENI. This CDR3 comprises 14 residues. The CDR3 is CASSEGLAGVEQYF. CDR3 nucleotide sequence: TGTGCCAGCTCAGAGGGACTAGCGGGAGTCGAGCAGTACTTC.

V gene TRBV15 combines with J gene TRBJ2-5; D gene unclear. Trimming removed 2 bases at V and 5 bases at J, with 18 bases between. CDR3 size: 16 residues. Germline assignment: CDR1 LNHNV and CDR2 YYDKDF (reference sequence). CDR3 loop: CATSRLGDGASETQYF. CDR3 sequence (DNA): TGTGCCACCAGCAGACTAGGTGACGGAGCCAGCGAGACCCAGTACTTC.

The chain combines TRBV18 with TRBJ2-7; the match to TRBD2 covers 8 bases. Losses at the gene ends were 3 bases for V and 2 bases for J; bases not matched to a gene: 3. CDR3 length: 14 amino acids. From germline, CDR1 is KGHSH and CDR2 LQKENI. The CDR3 region is CASSPEAGAYEQYF. The DNA for the CDR3 is TGTGCCAGCTCACCCGAAGCGGGAGCCTACGAGCAGTACTTC.

The chain couples TRBV7-3 to TRBJ2-3; 7 bases agree with TRBD2. V gave up 0 bases and J gave up 3 bases; unmatched junction bases: 3. The CDR3 contains 15 residues. Germline V CDR1 and CDR2: SGHTA, FQGTGA. This chain's CDR3 is CASSLTGGPTDTQYF. The CDR3 nucleotides are TGTGCCAGCAGCTTAACGGGAGGGCCTACAGATACGCAGTATTTT.

The V call is TRBV11-3, the J call TRBJ1-4; the D gene is possibly TRBD1 (6 bases). This CDR3 has 16 amino acids. Between the trimmed V and J ends, which lost 3 bases and 8 bases, there was a span of 19 bases. The germline gives CDR1 SGHNT, CDR2 YENEEA. The CDR3 loop reads CASSLGEPGAGEKLFF. The CDR3 DNA is TGTGCCAGCAGCTTGGGGGAGCCAGGGGCGGGAGAAAAACTGTTTTTT.

This chain joins TRBV19 and TRBJ2-7; D remains ambiguous. Looked up from germline, CDR1 is LNHDA and CDR2 is SQIVND (reference sequence). V was trimmed by 5 bases and J by 0 bases, leaving 11 bases between them. The CDR3 totals 14 residues. The CDR3 reads CASSSDGLSYEQYF. The DNA of the CDR3 is TGTGCCAGTAGTTCGGACGGTCTCTCCTACGAGCAGTACTTC.

The chain recombines TRBV25-1 with TRBJ1-1, with 7 positions matching TRBD1. CDR1 is MGHDK and CDR2 is SYGVNS in the germline V gene. CDR3 length equals 16 residues. Trimming removed 4 bases from V and 3 bases from J; junction bases left unmatched: 11. The CDR3 sequence: CASSANRGWADTEAFF. In DNA, the CDR3 is TGTGCCAGCAGTGCCAACAGGGGCTGGGCGGACACTGAAGCTTTCTTT.

In this sample, this clone turned up many times. The chain is built from TRBV4-3 and TRBJ1-4, with D uncertain. Germline V gives CDR1 LGHNA, CDR2 YSLEER. The CDR3 runs to 14 residues. The ends were cut back, 4 bases at V and 5 bases at J, with 11 bases in the middle. The CDR3 nucleotides are TGCGCCAGCAGCCCCGACACCAGCAATGAAAAACTGTTTTTT. Translated: CASSPDTSNEKLFF.

This clone was counted a few times. The genes are TRBV7-3 and TRBJ2-4; a possible D gene is TRBD2 (6 bases). Looked up from germline, CDR1 is SGHTA and CDR2 is FQGTGA. The CDR3 has 17 amino acids. V was pared by 3 bases and J by 2 bases, with 17 bases between. This CDR3 is CASSFDGRAGPKNIQYF. The CDR3, as DNA: TGTGCCAGCAGCTTCGACGGACGGGCGGGGCCCAAAAACATTCAGTACTTC. Full variable domain (rest looked up from reference TRBV7-3 and TRBJ2-4): GAGVSQTPSNKVTEKGKYVELRCDPISGHTALYWYRQSLGQGPEFLIYFQGTGAADDSGLPNDRFFAVRPEGSVSTLKIQRTERGDSAVYLCASSFDGRAGPKNIQYFGAGTRLSVL.

Judged by abundance, this clone is medium-sized. The V call is TRBV6-1, the J call TRBJ2-2, with 10 bases matching TRBD2. Germline V gene sequence: CDR1 MNHNS, CDR2 SASEGT. The CDR3 contains 16 residues. V lost 2 bases, J lost 5 bases, and 5 bases stayed unmatched. CDR3 sequence: CASSELAGVGTGELFF. The CDR3 DNA is TGTGCCAGCAGTGAACTAGCGGGAGTTGGTACCGGGGAGCTGTTTTTT.

Details on this clone: The same CDR3 arises from other DNA sequences in this sample as well. The rearrangement uses TRBV5-1 and TRBJ1-2, with no clear D. The ends were cut back, 0 bases at V and 2 bases at J, with 8 bases in the middle. Germline CDR1 reads SGHRS; CDR2 reads YFSETQ. The length of the CDR3 is 14 residues. The CDR3 sequence: CASSLVAGNYGYTF. In DNA form, the CDR3 reads TGCGCCAGCAGCTTGGTTGCAGGAAACTATGGCTACACCTTC. The whole variable domain, filled in from reference TRBV5-1 and TRBJ1-2, reads KAGVTQTPRYLIKTRGQQVTLSCSPISGHRSVSWYQQTPGQGLQFLFEYFSETQRNKGNFPGRFSGRQFSNSRSEMNVSTLELGDSALYLCASSLVAGNYGYTFGSGTRLTVV.

The V gene is TRBV29-1, the J gene TRBJ2-7; 9 nucleotides line up with TRBD2. This CDR3 has 13 amino acids. Trimming cost V 3 bases and J 3 bases; bases outside gene matches: 3. Germline CDR1 SQVTM, CDR2 ANQGSEA. CDR3 in DNA: TGCAGCGTTGATGGTAGCGGGAGCTACGAGCAGTACTTC. It codes for CSVDGSGSYEQYF.

The V gene is TRBV7-2, the J gene TRBJ2-1; 7 nucleotides match TRBD1. V dropped 4 bases and J dropped 7; count of bases not matched to a gene: 4. Per the germline V gene, CDR1 is SGHTA and CDR2 is FQGNSA. This CDR3 has 13 amino acids. CDR3 nucleotides: TGTGCCAGCAGCTACGGGACAGCGAATGAGCAGTTCTTC. Its protein product is CASSYGTANEQFF.

The V gene is TRBV28, the J gene TRBJ2-3, with TRBD2 matching 12 bases. V lost 2 bases to trimming and J lost 4 bases; unmatched junction nucleotides: 13. The CDR3 is 19 amino acids. Germline values: CDR1 MDHEN, CDR2 SYDVKM. The CDR3 DNA is TGTGCCAGCAGTTTACCCCTCTCCGGACTAGCGGGAAGCGCAGATACGCAGTATTTT. Translation: CASSLPLSGLAGSADTQYF.

The chain couples TRBV4-3 to TRBJ2-3; TRBD2 agrees at 8 bases. With V trimmed by 0 bases and J by 8 bases, 4 bases remained unmatched. Germline lookup yields CDR1 LGHNA and CDR2 YSLEER. CDR3 length: 14 residues. The CDR3 DNA is TGCGCCAGCAGCCAAGATCTTCGGGGGGGTACGCAGTATTTT. Protein: CASSQDLRGGTQYF.

The chain combines TRBV6-4 with TRBJ2-3; perhaps D is TRBD1 or TRBD2 (5 bases each). CDR1 and CDR2 from the germline V gene are MRHNA and SNTAGT. The CDR3 contains 15 residues. V was shortened by 2 bases and J by 6 bases, with 15 bases between the two germline ends. The CDR3 here is CASSDPAQGADTQYF. CDR3 DNA sequence: TGTGCCAGCAGTGACCCGGCGCAGGGAGCGGATACGCAGTATTTT.